The following is a T cell receptor (beta chain) sequence with its context. Its cognate antigen is unknown. This specimen belongs to a study of shared clonotypes between healthy human individuals. Findings and limits, study-wide: Sorted-subset samples were not fully sequenced, rarefaction indicated.

The protocol was immunoSEQ multiplex PCR, while the TCRdb copy is restricted to in-frame clones and leaves out a portion. The sample yields about a million clones, around 77% seen once. Looked up from germline, CDR1 is LNHDA and CDR2 is SQIVND (reference sequence). V shed 4 bases and J 2 bases; nucleotides not matched to a gene: 4. The CDR3 is 14 residues long. Into CD45RA+ naive and CD45RA-negative memory subsets, the CD4+ cells were split. The receptor was derived from a man aged 18 to 29 in good health. Some clones in this sample may be carry-over from other donors' samples. This sequence joins TRBV19 and TRBJ2-5, with TRBD1 matching 7 bases. The sample comprised memory CD4+ T cells from PBMCs. Sample subset: CD45RA-negative fraction. The CDR3 loop is CASSRTGQQETQYF. CDR3 nucleotide sequence: TGTGCCAGTAGTAGGACAGGACAACAAGAGACCCAGTACTTC.